This T cell receptor beta chain was captured in a study of blood T cell repertoires in COVID-19 (dated by TCRdb to 2019 to 2021). Regarding the complete study: ImmuneRACE Cohort 3 recovered participants were defined by two consecutive negative NP/OP PCR tests, healthcare professional clearance, or symptom resolution. The dataset comprised deeply sampled blood TCRbeta repertoires from subjects exposed to, actively infected with, or recovered from COVID-19. The collaborator samples originated in the United States, Italy and Spain and spanned the acute and convalescent phases of COVID-19. Samples were obtained from the ongoing ImmuneRACE study (first 160 participants) and from over 1,000 subjects provided by 6 global collaborators. The sample metadata nearly always contained a de-identified subject ID, COVID-19 status, age in years and sex. A freely available public database, intended as a resource for researchers studying the immune response to SARS-CoV-2, is where the repertoires were released. The prospective study material was composed of cDNA or gDNA derived from T cells, B-cell-depleted T cells, or PBMCs. Where HLA class I and class II types were available, the types were taken from metadata supplied by the sample provider, not from assay-based typing. The full study reports these points: Clinical and demographic metadata were provided uncurated, with the amount varying by source and participant.

Participants in the prospective study were aged about 18 to 95 years, lived in about two dozen United States geographic areas, and enrolled through a virtual design. In the prospective study, participants were assigned to cohorts based on the clinical history participants reported in a screening survey and a study questionnaire. Each participant in the prospective study had whole blood, serum and a nasopharyngeal or oropharyngeal swab collected by mobile phlebotomists. Prospective study participants could optionally give additional blood draws and questionnaires over a 2-month period. Blood samples from the prospective study were shipped frozen or at room temperature prior to DNA extraction. TCRbeta CDR3 regions were amplified from genomic DNA using the immunoSEQ Assay, a bias-controlled multiplex PCR. Concerning the study's data processing: Nucleated cell counts per sample were estimated from amplification of reference gene primers within the assay. Sequence reads were collapsed and filtered to measure the absolute abundance of every unique TCRbeta CDR3 rearrangement. Productive Simpson clonality was computed per sample as the square root of Simpson's diversity index over productive rearrangements. Imported from immuneACCESS, the table was reduced by TCRdb to in-frame sequences with V and J called. These copies leave out some clones; in studies compared against another copy, an unresolved V gene accounts for under half, and the cause of the remainder is not known. V and J calls and clone size are copied from that table; D and trimming were computed from the DNA. The sample data list 350,000 to 450,000 clones, and over 75% of these were observed just once. The top ten clonotypes cover approximately 1.8% of the sample.

CDR1 and CDR2 are read off the germline V gene as SGHVS and FQNEAQ. Including cysteine and phenylalanine, the CDR3 has 15 amino acids. Here the CDR3 DNA is all that survives: 45 bases in frame from base 1. Unmatched junction bases come to 7, with V trimmed by 5 bases and J by 5 bases. A word on this clone: What this receptor recognizes is not known. The sample holds no much larger clone one base away, and base qualities are not on file.

The chain employs TRBV7-8 and TRBJ2-5, with 11 bases matching TRBD2. The sequence was obtained from a man aged 35-49 years in a cohort exposed to, infected with or recovered from COVID-19 (not recorded which). The sample taken for sequencing was PBMCs or T cells enriched from blood (not recorded which). CDR3 reads: CASSPSGTSGETQYF. The nucleotide sequence reads TGTGCCAGCAGCCCCAGCGGGACTAGCGGCGAGACCCAGTACTTC.